The 3 T cell receptor beta chains reported below all come from one sample, sequenced in a study of T cell responses to AZD1222 COVID-19 vaccine. The method was immunoSEQ multiplex PCR; TCRdb's version includes in-frame clones alone and lacks a portion of them. The data hold under 200,000 clones, with approximately 90% observed a single time. This specimen consisted of peripheral blood, obtained 28 days after the second AZD1222 dose. These receptors came from an adult who received the AZD1222 COVID-19 vaccine.

This clone appeared once. The chain has TRBV7-2 and TRBJ2-1; D uncertain. Germline V CDR1 and CDR2: SGHTA, FQGNSA. V lost 5 bases, J lost 7 bases, and 9 bases lay in between. The length of the CDR3 is 12 residues. Here the CDR3 DNA reads TGTGCCAGCAGCGATAGTGGGAATGAGCAGTTCTTC. Amino acid sequence: CASSDSGNEQFF.

This clone was seen a single time. The chain employs TRBV29-1 and TRBJ2-2; 10 nucleotides agree with TRBD2. The CDR3 consists of 16 residues. Germline lookup yields CDR1 SQVTM and CDR2 ANQGSEA. J was trimmed by 7 bases and V by 0 bases; bases with no gene match: 8. CDR3 protein: CSVEDGIAGGIGELFF. The CDR3 region has the DNA TGCAGCGTTGAAGACGGGATAGCGGGAGGAATCGGGGAGCTGTTTTTT.

This clone was counted a few times. V is TRBV7-2 and J is TRBJ2-1, with D unclear. Germline V lookup: CDR1 SGHTA, CDR2 FQGNSA. Trimming cost V 2 bases and J 9 bases, with 8 bases left between them. The CDR3 length is 12 residues. CDR3: CASSLRVSEQFF. CDR3 in DNA: TGTGCCAGCAGCTTAAGAGTTTCTGAGCAGTTCTTC.